This TCR beta chain emerged from a study of blood T cells in healthy people across ages. Points from the study as a whole: The recorded TCR beta diversity per million T cells decreased in a roughly linear manner with age.

Then a second PCR, running about 7 to 11 cycles, was carried out with a sample-barcoded 5' primer and a J-beta primer mix. Every cDNA molecule carried a tag from a template-switch adaptor bearing 12 random nucleotides. TCRdb re-derived calls from the 5' RACE reads in MiXCR, one entry per CDR3 protein. The table records about 1.8 million distinct CDR3 sequences, around half of them present only once. This clonotype has at least ten counts. What it binds is not known. The sample was blood. This receptor was identified in a woman aged 35 to 49 in good health.

The CDR3 DNA follows: TGCAGTGCTAGGGGGGGAGGCTACGAGCAGTACTTC. It is translated as CSARGGGYEQYF. The J gene is TRBJ2-7, the V gene TRBV20-1; tentative D call: TRBD2 (6 bases). Germline CDR1 and CDR2: DFQATT and SNEGSKA (reference sequence). V was shortened by 3 bases and J by 3 bases, with 9 bases between the two germline ends. The length of the CDR3 is 12 residues.